These 30 T cell receptor beta chains came from one sample sequenced in a study of CD8+CD57+ T cells in acquired aplastic anemia. Flow cytometry had shown expanded CD8+CD57+ cells in the patients chosen for sequencing. For CDR3 and TCR beta VDJ profiling, genomic DNA was the template used. MiXCR, applied by TCRdb to the reads, yields one record per CDR3 protein. The sample includes roughly 180,000 distinct CDR3 sequences, roughly 60% seen only once; the top ten take about 42%. The sequenced sample was sorted CD4+, CD8+, or CD8+CD57+ T cells (not recorded which) from PBMCs. These receptors all stem from a human donor with aplastic anemia.

As regards this clonotype: The junction and the germline gene differ at one end; a read error may be behind it. The chain uses TRBV5-5 and TRBJ2-5; 11 nucleotides align to TRBD1. The CDR3 is 15 residues long. Germline V CDR1 and CDR2: SGHKS, YYEKEE (reference sequence). CDR3 protein: CASSFGTGGEETQYF. The DNA for the CDR3 is TGCGCCAGCAGCTTCGGGACAGGGGGAGAAGAGACCCAGTACTTC.

The gene calls are TRBV5-8 and TRBJ2-3; D unclear. Germline values: CDR1 SGHTS, CDR2 YDEGEE. CDR3 size: 12 residues. The germline V and J ends were trimmed by 0 bases and 7 bases, with 6 bases remaining between them. The CDR3: CASSLDRNTQYF. For the CDR3, the DNA is TGTGCCAGCAGCTTGGATCGGAATACGCAGTATTTT.

The chain couples TRBV5-1 to TRBJ2-7; 9 nucleotides agree with TRBD2. Germline values: CDR1 SGHRS, CDR2 YFSETQ. The CDR3 has 16 amino acids. V was pared by 4 bases and J by 0 bases, with 8 bases of the junction left unmatched. CDR3 amino acids: CASSPLTSGTSYEQYF. For the CDR3, the DNA is TGCGCCAGCAGCCCCCTGACTAGCGGAACCTCCTACGAGCAGTACTTC.

The rearrangement links TRBV12-3 or TRBV12-4 to TRBJ1-1; no reliable D call. The V gene lost 0 bases and the J gene lost 6 bases, with 2 bases spanning the gap. This CDR3 is built from 11 residues. For the CDR3, the DNA is TGTGCCAGCAGTTTAGCCTCTGAAGCTTTCTTT. Its protein is CASSLASEAFF.

V gene TRBV2 combines with J gene TRBJ1-5; D uncertain. This CDR3 has 13 amino acids. CDR1 is SNHLY and CDR2 is FYNNEI in the germline V gene. Trimming pared 3 bases from V and 4 bases from J, leaving 7 bases between. CDR3 amino acids: CASSEDWNQPQHF. The CDR3 coding sequence is TGTGCCAGCAGTGAGGACTGGAATCAGCCCCAGCATTTT.

This clonotype was found a few times. The chain couples TRBV3-1 to TRBJ2-2, with D tentatively TRBD2 (6 bases). This CDR3 has 17 residues. The V and J ends lost 0 bases and 0 bases respectively, with 11 bases between them. The germline V gene has CDR1 LGHDT and CDR2 YNNKEL (reference sequence). For the CDR3, the DNA is TGTGCCAGCAGCCAAGAGATTGGCGGGGCGAACACCGGGGAGCTGTTTTTT. This codes for CASSQEIGGANTGELFF.

The CDR3: CASKGSGTEAFF. In nucleotides, the CDR3 is TGTGCCAGCAAGGGGTCGGGCACTGAAGCTTTCTTT. The V and J genes are TRBV6-6 and TRBJ1-1; maybe TRBD1 (5 bases). CDR1 is MNHNY, CDR2 SVGAGI, per germline (reference sequence). V lost 7 bases and J 4 bases, leaving 10 bases between the germline ends. The CDR3 has 12 amino acids.

This chain uses TRBV24-1 with TRBJ2-1, with 9 bases aligning to TRBD1. CDR1 is KGHDR and CDR2 is SFDVKD in the germline V gene. J was trimmed by 9 bases and V by 10 bases; bases with no gene match: 6. CDR3 length: 12 amino acids. DNA of the CDR3: TGTGCCACGGGACAGGGTTTCGGTGAGCAGTTCTTC. This sequence encodes CATGQGFGEQFF.

This clonotype occurred many times. The gene calls are TRBV7-9 and TRBJ2-2; D might be TRBD1 or TRBD2, each matching 7 bases. The germline gives CDR1 SEHNR, CDR2 FQNEAQ (reference sequence). This CDR3 is built from 18 residues. The germline V and J ends were trimmed by 4 bases and 6 bases, with 24 bases remaining between them. As DNA, the CDR3 is TGTGCCAGCAGCTCAGGGGGGGGGGCGCATCGTTTTCCCGGGGAGCTGTTTTTT. Amino acids: CASSSGGGAHRFPGELFF.

V and J are TRBV7-8 and TRBJ2-7; a possible D gene is TRBD2 (5 bases). This CDR3 has 16 amino acids. V shed 5 bases and J shed 0 bases, with 17 bases lying between them. CDR1 SGHVS and CDR2 FQNEAQ come from the germline V gene. CDR3 nucleotide sequence: TGTGCCAGCAGCGTAGAAGGAGGCGGCCCCTCCTACGAGCAGTACTTC. Its protein product is CASSVEGGGPSYEQYF.

The chain has TRBV15 and TRBJ2-1; 11 bases are a match to TRBD2. The trim removed 6 bases at V and 3 bases at J, leaving 4 bases unmatched. Germline V gene data show CDR1 as LNHNV and CDR2 as YYDKDF (reference sequence). The CDR3 loop spans 15 amino acids. CDR3 DNA sequence: TGTGCCACCAGTCTGACTAGCGGGGACTACAATGAGCAGTTCTTC. Protein: CATSLTSGDYNEQFF.

The rearrangement joins TRBV2 to TRBJ2-7; TRBD2 agrees at 9 bases. V lost 3 bases to trimming and J lost 3 bases; unmatched junction nucleotides: 0. This CDR3 is built from 13 residues. Looked up from germline, CDR1 is SNHLY and CDR2 is FYNNEI. CDR3 amino acids: CASSDSGSYEQYF. The CDR3, as DNA: TGTGCCAGCAGTGATAGCGGGAGCTACGAGCAGTACTTC. The full variable domain, in which reference TRBV2 and TRBJ2-7 provide the parts outside the CDR3, is EPEVTQTPSHQVTQMGQEVILRCVPISNHLYFYWYRQILGQKVEFLVSFYNNEISEKSEIFDDQFSVERPDGSNFTLKIRSTKLEDSAMYFCASSDSGSYEQYFGPGTRLTVT.

The chain joins TRBV20-1 to TRBJ1-6, with 7 positions matching TRBD1. Per germline, CDR1 DFQATT and CDR2 SNEGSKA (reference sequence). Trimming took 0 bases from V and 12 from J; bases not matched to a gene: 11. CDR3 length equals 15 residues. This CDR3 is CSAREGQNRGGPLHF. CDR3 coding DNA: TGCAGTGCTAGAGAGGGACAGAATAGAGGGGGACCCCTCCACTTT.

Points on this clonotype: Given a much more abundant clone one base away, this may be a read error. The V gene is TRBV4-1, the J gene TRBJ2-7, with 11 bases aligning to TRBD2. This CDR3 contains 16 residues. The V gene's germline CDR1 is MGHRA and CDR2 YSYEKL. The trim removed 4 bases at V and 2 bases at J, leaving 7 bases unmatched. The chain's CDR3 is CASSLGSGGATYEQYF. The DNA of the CDR3 is TGCGCCAGCAGCCTTGGTAGCGGGGGGGCGACCTACGAGCAGTACTTC.

The chain links TRBV12-5 to TRBJ2-3; 8 bases align to TRBD1. CDR1 and CDR2 from the germline V gene are LGHNT and FRNRAP. The CDR3 is made up of 14 amino acids. CDR3 DNA: TGTGCCAGCAGGGATCAGGGGGCGCGGGATACGCAGTATTTT. Residues: CASRDQGARDTQYF.

In this sample, this clonotype turned up once. This chain connects TRBV29-1 to TRBJ1-4, with D possibly TRBD1 on 5 matching bases. The length of the CDR3 is 11 residues. Trimming removed 7 bases at V and 8 bases at J, with 11 bases between. Per germline, CDR1 SQVTM and CDR2 ANQGSEA. The CDR3: CSGQGREKLFF. CDR3 nucleotide sequence: TGCAGCGGGCAGGGTCGGGAAAAACTGTTTTTT.

The genes are TRBV10-3 and TRBJ2-7, with 7 bases lining up with TRBD1. With V trimmed by 4 bases and J by 5 bases, 14 bases remained unmatched. The CDR3 runs 16 residues. The germline gives CDR1 ENHRY, CDR2 SYGVKD. This CDR3 is CAISGDRARVLDEQYF. The CDR3 DNA reads TGTGCCATCAGTGGAGACAGGGCCCGAGTCTTGGACGAGCAGTACTTC.

The chain carries TRBV6-5 and TRBJ2-7; TRBD2 matches 11 bases. Germline-derived CDR1 and CDR2 are MNHEY and SVGAGI. The V segment lost 5 bases and the J segment 0 bases; nucleotides outside the gene matches: 3. This CDR3 is 15 amino acids long. The CDR3 loop is CASSQTSGVSYEQYF. CDR3 sequence (DNA): TGTGCCAGCAGTCAGACTAGCGGGGTCTCCTACGAGCAGTACTTC.

This clonotype was observed many times. The CDR3 is CATSRVGGGGTDTQYF. The CDR3 nucleotides are TGTGCCACCAGCAGAGTTGGCGGGGGGGGCACAGATACGCAGTATTTT. The V call is TRBV15, the J call TRBJ2-3, with 9 bases that match TRBD2. The length of the CDR3 is 16 residues. Trimming removed 1 base from V and 1 base from J; junction bases left unmatched: 3. Germline loops: CDR1 LNHNV, CDR2 YYDKDF (reference sequence).

In this sample, this clonotype turned up many times. The chain has TRBV4-1 and TRBJ1-1; no definite D call. Trimming left V 0 bases short and J 7 bases short, with 9 bases between. This CDR3 has 13 residues. The germline CDR1 and CDR2 sequences are MGHRA and YSYEKL. This CDR3 reads CASSQENRDEAFF. CDR3 sequence (DNA): TGCGCCAGCAGCCAAGAAAACCGGGATGAAGCTTTCTTT.

The table lists this clonotype with a few counts. The rearrangement links TRBV10-3 to TRBJ1-6; D possibly corresponds to TRBD1 (5 bases). Germline-derived CDR1 and CDR2 are ENHRY and SYGVKD. V shed 3 bases and J shed 9 bases, with 9 bases lying between them. The CDR3 runs 13 residues. The DNA of the CDR3 is TGTGCCATCAGTGACCGGGGGGGTTCACCCCTCCACTTT. Translation: CAISDRGGSPLHF.

This clonotype was counted only a few times. The J gene is TRBJ2-2, the V gene TRBV9; 9 bases agree with TRBD1. V was pared by 0 bases and J by 4 bases, with 1 base of the junction left unmatched. This CDR3 contains 15 residues. CDR1 and CDR2 from the germline V gene are SGDLS and YYNGEE. The CDR3 loop is CASSVVTGGTGELFF. The CDR3 nucleotides read TGTGCCAGCAGCGTAGTGACAGGGGGCACCGGGGAGCTGTTTTTT.

The chain recombines TRBV7-2 with TRBJ2-5; 10 nucleotides line up with TRBD2. V shed 0 bases, J shed 5 bases, and the junction held 6 bases outside the gene matches. The CDR3 is 16 amino acids. Germline V CDR1 and CDR2: SGHTA, FQGNSA. The CDR3 sequence is CASSLAPSGGGETQYF. CDR3 DNA sequence: TGTGCCAGCAGCTTAGCCCCTAGCGGGGGAGGGGAGACCCAGTACTTC.

The V gene is TRBV2, the J gene TRBJ1-1, with TRBD1 as a possible D gene (5 bases). V lost 10 bases and J lost 4, with 13 bases in between. Germline CDR1 SNHLY, CDR2 FYNNEI. The CDR3 spans 12 residues. The CDR3 nucleotides are TGTGCCATCCAGACCCAGGGCACTGAAGCTTTCTTT. It specifies CAIQTQGTEAFF.

The genes are TRBV19 and TRBJ1-1; D not resolved. The CDR3 runs to 14 residues. Germline assignment: CDR1 LNHDA and CDR2 SQIVND (reference sequence). V lost 6 bases to trimming and J lost 0 bases, with 11 bases between them. CDR3 amino acids: CASSIPEVNTEAFF. CDR3 DNA: TGTGCCAGTAGCATTCCCGAAGTGAACACTGAAGCTTTCTTT.

The chain employs TRBV7-8 and TRBJ2-7; a weak D match, TRBD2 (6 bases). The CDR3 extends over 15 amino acids. Germline CDR1 SGHVS, CDR2 FQNEAQ. With 4 bases removed from V and 3 bases from J, the gap between germline ends came to 16 bases. The CDR3: CASSYRSGPYYEQYF. As DNA, the CDR3 is TGTGCCAGCAGCTACCGTAGCGGCCCTTACTACGAGCAGTACTTC.

This clonotype was counted between two and nine times. The chain recombines TRBV25-1 with TRBJ1-6; weak D call: TRBD1 (5 bases). Per the germline V gene, CDR1 is MGHDK and CDR2 is SYGVNS. CDR3 length: 14 residues. The V end lost 6 bases, the J end lost 10 bases, and 16 bases lay between the germline ends. CDR3 DNA sequence: TGTGCCAGCAGGGCGAGGGATCAGGGCTCACCCCTCCACTTT. This sequence encodes CASRARDQGSPLHF.

This clonotype came up many times. This chain connects TRBV10-1 to TRBJ2-7; possible D gene TRBD2, 7 bases. This CDR3 contains 15 residues. Germline CDR1 is WNHNN and CDR2 is SYGVQD (reference sequence). V lost 2 bases to trimming and J lost 2 bases, with 13 bases between them. The CDR3 sequence is CASSEVGGGPYEQYF. DNA for the CDR3: TGCGCCAGCAGTGAGGTCGGCGGGGGCCCCTACGAGCAGTACTTC.

The V and J genes are TRBV20-1 and TRBJ2-6; D remains unclear. From germline, CDR1 is DFQATT and CDR2 SNEGSKA (reference sequence). The CDR3 is 15 residues long. The V end was cut by 1 base, the J end by 4 bases, with 11 bases between. The chain's CDR3 is CSARAPDDGANVLTF. DNA for the CDR3: TGCAGTGCTAGAGCCCCAGACGACGGGGCCAACGTCCTGACTTTC.

This clonotype came up a few times. This rearrangement joins TRBV27 to TRBJ1-4; 11 bases fit TRBD1. V was clipped by 2 bases and J by 5 bases; unmatched bases: 4. Germline values: CDR1 MNHEY, CDR2 SMNVEV (reference sequence). The length of the CDR3 is 16 residues. As DNA, the CDR3 is TGTGCCAGCAGTTTACATAGGGACAGGGGGAATGAAAAACTGTTTTTT. Its translation is CASSLHRDRGNEKLFF.